The 32 T cell receptor beta chains presented below share a single source sample, sequenced in a study of CD8 T cells in Susac syndrome. Random hexamers were used to reverse transcribe the RNA input (roughly 0.5 to 1 ug). Each CDR3 protein gets one entry after TCRdb re-called the immunoSEQ multiplex PCR reads with MiXCR. The sample includes approximately 100,000 distinct CDR3 sequences, approximately 95% of them seen just once. The sequenced sample consisted of CD8+ T cells from PBMCs. Source of these receptors: a human donor with Susac syndrome.

The CDR3 DNA reads TGTGCCAGCAGACCCGACGGTTCCTACGAGCAGTACTTC. It specifies CASRPDGSYEQYF. The rearrangement uses TRBV7-6 and TRBJ2-7; no clear D gene. This CDR3 spans 13 amino acids. V was clipped by 6 bases and J by 1 base, with 10 bases between them. The germline CDR1 and CDR2 sequences are SGHVS and FNYEAQ.

The rearrangement uses TRBV9 and TRBJ1-2; D possibly corresponds to TRBD1 (5 bases). V was pared by 0 bases and J by 6 bases, with 9 bases between. This CDR3 region has 13 residues. Germline V lookup: CDR1 SGDLS, CDR2 YYNGEE. The DNA of the CDR3 is TGTGCCAGCAGCGTAGGGGGGAGCGATGGCTACACCTTC. This gives the protein CASSVGGSDGYTF.

The genes are TRBV3-1 and TRBJ2-5; D is perhaps TRBD1 (5 bases). The CDR3 totals 15 residues. Germline V gene sequence: CDR1 LGHDT, CDR2 YNNKEL (reference sequence). Deletions cut 0 bases from V and 0 bases from J, with 8 bases between. The CDR3 coding sequence is TGTGCCAGCAGCCAAGATGTGGACAACCAAGAGACCCAGTACTTC. It encodes CASSQDVDNQETQYF.

The gene calls are TRBV12-5 and TRBJ2-7, with D perhaps matching TRBD1 or TRBD2 (5 bases each). CDR3 length equals 15 residues. V was pared by 3 bases and J by 0 bases, with 12 bases between. The V gene's germline CDR1 is LGHNT and CDR2 FRNRAP. In DNA form, the CDR3 reads TGTGCTAGTGGTTTCCCAAGGGACCGCTCCTACGAGCAGTACTTC. Protein: CASGFPRDRSYEQYF.

The chain has TRBV12-3 or TRBV12-4 and TRBJ2-2; the D is unclear. V lost 2 bases to trimming and J lost 4 bases, with 5 bases between them. The CDR3 is made up of 13 amino acids. The CDR3 DNA reads TGTGCCAGCAGTTTATTCGTCACCGGGGAGCTGTTTTTT. Protein product: CASSLFVTGELFF.

This chain uses TRBV7-6 with TRBJ2-5; D is unresolved. The CDR3 runs 13 residues. Germline V gene data show CDR1 as SGHVS and CDR2 as FNYEAQ. V was cut by 5 bases and J by 4 bases, with 11 bases left in between. CDR3 DNA: TGTGCCAGCAGCGCAGAAGGCGGAGAGACCCAGTACTTC. Translating it yields CASSAEGGETQYF.

This clonotype was found once. V usage is TRBV11-2 and J usage is TRBJ1-6, with D uncertain. Trimming cost V 5 bases and J 4 bases, with 12 bases left between them. Germline-derived CDR1 and CDR2 are SGHAT and FQNNGV. The CDR3 length is 15 residues. The CDR3 nucleotides read TGTGCCAGCAGCGCCGAAGCGGGATATAATTCACCCCTCCACTTT. The encoded protein is CASSAEAGYNSPLHF. Based on the CDR3 plus reference TRBV11-2 and TRBJ1-6, the full variable domain is EAGVAQSPRYKIIEKRQSVAFWCNPISGHATLYWYQQILGQGPKLLIQFQNNGVVDDSQLPKDRFSAERLKGVDSTLKIQPAKLEDSAVYLCASSAEAGYNSPLHFGNGTRLTVT.

The chain couples TRBV20-1 to TRBJ1-1; D not certain. Germline V gene data show CDR1 as DFQATT and CDR2 as SNEGSKA (reference sequence). CDR3 size: 13 residues. The V end lost 1 base, the J end lost 3 bases, and 9 bases lay between the germline ends. CDR3 sequence (DNA): TGCAGTGCTAGAGGACCCCTAGACACTGAAGCTTTCTTT. Amino acid sequence: CSARGPLDTEAFF.

This rearrangement joins TRBV2 to TRBJ1-2; D gene unclear. The CDR3 spans 12 residues. The V end lost 8 bases, the J end lost 7 bases, and 14 bases lay between the germline ends. From germline, CDR1 is SNHLY and CDR2 FYNNEI. The CDR3 sequence is CASLTGNRGYTF. The CDR3 bases are TGTGCCAGCCTGACGGGGAACCGTGGCTACACCTTC.

The chain uses TRBV20-1 and TRBJ2-1; no clear D. V dropped 2 bases and J dropped 3 bases, with 8 bases sitting between them. There are 13 residues in the CDR3. Germline CDR1 DFQATT, CDR2 SNEGSKA (reference sequence). CDR3 amino acids: CSARRANYNEQFF. CDR3 in DNA: TGCAGTGCTAGAAGGGCAAACTACAATGAGCAGTTCTTC.

This clonotype was counted once. Here the CDR3 DNA reads TGTGCCAGCGGCCGGCCGGGGACTAGCATTGACACCGGGGAGCTGTTTTTT. It yields the protein CASGRPGTSIDTGELFF. The rearrangement uses TRBV9 and TRBJ2-2, with 9 bases fitting TRBD2. The CDR3 extends over 17 amino acids. Germline CDR1 is SGDLS and CDR2 is YYNGEE. The V gene end was trimmed by 7 bases and the J gene end by 3 bases; junction bases not matched to a gene: 13.

The chain recombines TRBV12-3 or TRBV12-4 with TRBJ2-3; D may be TRBD2 (6 bases). The V end was cut by 3 bases, the J end by 2 bases, with 12 bases between. The CDR3 totals 15 residues. CDR3 residues: CASSFPLADTDTQYF. CDR3 bases: TGTGCCAGCAGTTTCCCCTTAGCGGACACAGATACGCAGTATTTT.

J is TRBJ1-1 and V is TRBV5-1; a weak D match, TRBD1 (6 bases). Germline assignment: CDR1 SGHRS and CDR2 YFSETQ. The V end lost 4 bases, the J end lost 3 bases, and 16 bases lay between the germline ends. The CDR3 spans 15 residues. The CDR3 bases are TGCGCCAGCAGCACCACGACAGGTTCTTACACTGAAGCTTTCTTT. Translated: CASSTTTGSYTEAFF.

CDR3 nucleotide sequence: TGTGCCAGCAGCGTAGACCAGGGGGGGACTAACACTGAAGCTTTCTTT. Protein sequence: CASSVDQGGTNTEAFF. The rearrangement links TRBV9 to TRBJ1-1, with 7 bases fitting TRBD1. In germline, CDR1 is SGDLS, CDR2 YYNGEE. The CDR3 totals 16 residues. J lost 2 bases, V lost 0 bases, and 7 bases had no gene match. The whole variable domain, filled in from reference TRBV9 and TRBJ1-1, reads DSGVTQTPKHLITATGQRVTLRCSPRSGDLSVYWYQQSLDQGLQFLIQYYNGEERAKGNILERFSAQQFPDLHSELNLSSLELGDSALYFCASSVDQGGTNTEAFFGQGTRLTVV.

The J gene is TRBJ2-3, the V gene TRBV5-6; 7 bases are shared with TRBD1. The germline V gene encodes CDR1 SGHDT and CDR2 YYEEEE. The CDR3 is 13 residues long. V shed 2 bases and J 5 bases; nucleotides not matched to a gene: 2. The CDR3 coding sequence is TGTGCCAGCAGCTTACAGGGGATAGATACGCAGTATTTT. Protein sequence: CASSLQGIDTQYF.

This chain uses TRBV7-9 with TRBJ2-7, with 7 positions matching TRBD1. The V segment lost 4 bases and the J segment 3 bases; nucleotides outside the gene matches: 9. This CDR3 has 15 amino acids. Germline loops: CDR1 SEHNR, CDR2 FQNEAQ (reference sequence). CDR3 DNA: TGTGCCAGCAGCTCCTCGAGGGACAGCCTCTACGAGCAGTACTTC. Protein product: CASSSSRDSLYEQYF.

The chain combines TRBV29-1 with TRBJ1-2, with TRBD1 matching over 8 bases. The CDR3 has 14 amino acids. Per germline, CDR1 SQVTM and CDR2 ANQGSEA. V dropped 6 bases and J dropped 4; count of bases not matched to a gene: 10. The CDR3: CSVPARGQGYGYTF. The CDR3 nucleotides are TGCAGCGTACCCGCCAGGGGGCAGGGCTATGGCTACACCTTC.

V and J are TRBV20-1 and TRBJ2-3; D is unclear. There are 15 residues in the CDR3. The germline V and J ends were trimmed by 6 bases and 0 bases, with 16 bases remaining between them. Per the germline V gene, CDR1 is DFQATT and CDR2 is SNEGSKA (reference sequence). CDR3 amino acids: CSAGTLGTSTDTQYF. CDR3 DNA: TGCAGTGCGGGTACCTTGGGAACCAGCACAGATACGCAGTATTTT.

This chain connects TRBV5-1 to TRBJ2-7; D is perhaps TRBD1 or TRBD2 (6 bases each). CDR3 length: 15 residues. The germline V gene has CDR1 SGHRS and CDR2 YFSETQ. Trimming left V 4 bases short and J 1 base short, with 15 bases between. CDR3: CASSLEGVTSYEQYF. The CDR3 nucleotides are TGCGCCAGCAGCCTGGAGGGGGTTACGTCCTACGAGCAGTACTTC.

The chain couples TRBV20-1 to TRBJ2-7, with D possibly TRBD2 on 6 matching bases. V dropped 3 bases and J dropped 7 bases, with 10 bases sitting between them. Looked up from germline, CDR1 is DFQATT and CDR2 is SNEGSKA (reference sequence). CDR3 length equals 11 residues. This CDR3 reads CSAREGLEQYF. CDR3 DNA: TGCAGTGCTAGGGAGGGCCTAGAGCAGTACTTC.

The V gene is TRBV11-2, the J gene TRBJ2-3; D is perhaps TRBD1 or TRBD2 (5 bases each). The germline CDR1 and CDR2 sequences are SGHAT and FQNNGV. The CDR3 has 17 amino acids. The V end lost 5 bases, the J end lost 0 bases, and 18 bases lay between the germline ends. CDR3 DNA sequence: TGTGCCAGCAGCCGGGGTCTGGGGGAGATAAGCACAGATACGCAGTATTTT. It translates to CASSRGLGEISTDTQYF.

The chain links TRBV13 to TRBJ2-3, with 9 bases identical to TRBD1. The CDR3 is made up of 16 amino acids. Germline CDR1 and CDR2: PRHDT and FYEKMQ (reference sequence). Trimming cost V 5 bases and J 2 bases; bases outside gene matches: 8. The CDR3 sequence: CASSQTDRGHTDTQYF. As DNA, the CDR3 is TGTGCCAGCAGCCAGACGGACAGGGGTCACACAGATACGCAGTATTTT.

The rearrangement joins TRBV29-1 to TRBJ2-3; a possible D gene is TRBD1 (5 bases). CDR1 and CDR2 from the germline V gene are SQVTM and ANQGSEA. Trimming removed 0 bases from V and 2 bases from J, with 12 bases in between. CDR3 length: 15 amino acids. The DNA for the CDR3 is TGCAGCGTTGAAGAAGTAGACAGCCCCACAGATACGCAGTATTTT. It specifies CSVEEVDSPTDTQYF.

The chain uses TRBV13 and TRBJ2-3; TRBD2 is a possible D gene (6 bases). CDR3 length equals 13 residues. Trimming took off 5 bases at V and 5 bases at J, with 11 bases between the two ends. Germline V gene lookup returns CDR1 PRHDT and CDR2 FYEKMQ (reference sequence). DNA of the CDR3: TGTGCCAGCAGCCCAACTAGCCAAGATACGCAGTATTTT. As protein: CASSPTSQDTQYF. Combining the CDR3 with reference TRBV13 and TRBJ2-3 gives the whole variable domain AAGVIQSPRHLIKEKRETATLKCYPIPRHDTVYWYQQGPGQDPQFLISFYEKMQSDKGSIPDRFSAQQFSDYHSELNMSSLELGDSALYFCASSPTSQDTQYFGPGTRLTVL.

The rearrangement uses TRBV10-2 and TRBJ2-3; D possibly corresponds to TRBD1 (7 bases). Looked up from germline, CDR1 is WSHSY and CDR2 is SAAADI. The ends were cut back, 4 bases at V and 7 bases at J, with 15 bases in the middle. The CDR3 is 14 residues long. The DNA of the CDR3 is TGCGCCAGCAGTGGAGGGCAGGGGGGAAATACGCAGTATTTT. Protein product: CASSGGQGGNTQYF.

The rearrangement links TRBV12-3 or TRBV12-4 to TRBJ2-5; 13 nucleotides align to TRBD2. J lost 1 base, V lost 5 bases, and 4 bases had no gene match. This CDR3 has 16 amino acids. CDR3 in amino acids: CASSPGTSGTQETQYF. DNA for the CDR3: TGTGCCAGCAGTCCCGGGACTAGCGGGACCCAAGAGACCCAGTACTTC.

The chain carries TRBV20-1 and TRBJ2-7, with 8 bases identical to TRBD1. CDR1 is DFQATT and CDR2 is SNEGSKA in the germline V gene (reference sequence). The CDR3 runs to 13 residues. V was clipped by 3 bases and J by 6 bases; unmatched bases: 7. DNA for the CDR3: TGCAGTGCTAGCATGTCAGGGGGCAGCGAGCAGTACTTC. This gives the protein CSASMSGGSEQYF.

The chain links TRBV7-8 to TRBJ1-1; D remains unclear. The V and J ends lost 2 bases and 2 bases respectively, with 9 bases between them. Germline lookup yields CDR1 SGHVS and CDR2 FQNEAQ. The CDR3 is 14 residues long. CDR3 DNA: TGTGCCAGCAGCTTACTTCGGCTAAACACTGAAGCTTTCTTT. This sequence encodes CASSLLRLNTEAFF.

This chain uses TRBV7-9 with TRBJ1-3, with D hard to call. From germline, CDR1 is SEHNR and CDR2 FQNEAQ (reference sequence). V was trimmed by 11 bases and J by 4 bases, leaving 6 bases between them. This CDR3 is built from 10 residues. This CDR3 reads CAASGNTIYF. The CDR3 DNA reads as TGTGCCGCTTCAGGAAACACCATATATTTT.

The J gene is TRBJ2-7, the V gene TRBV7-9; 7 bases are shared with TRBD1. Trimming took 6 bases from V and 6 from J; bases not matched to a gene: 5. This CDR3 is 12 amino acids long. Germline V lookup: CDR1 SEHNR, CDR2 FQNEAQ (reference sequence). This chain's CDR3 is CASRTGSSEQYF. The CDR3 region has the DNA TGTGCCAGCAGGACAGGGTCAAGCGAGCAGTACTTC.

This CDR3 is CASSLGQVTEAFF. The DNA for the CDR3 is TGCGCCAGCAGCCTGGGACAGGTCACTGAAGCTTTCTTT. V gene TRBV5-1 combines with J gene TRBJ1-1, with 8 bases that match TRBD1. This CDR3 is 13 amino acids long. J lost 4 bases, V lost 4 bases, and 3 bases had no gene match. CDR1 is SGHRS and CDR2 is YFSETQ in the germline V gene.

The V and J genes are TRBV9 and TRBJ2-2; D uncertain. The CDR3 runs to 16 residues. Trimming took off 2 bases at V and 0 bases at J, with 11 bases between the two ends. In germline, CDR1 is SGDLS, CDR2 YYNGEE. CDR3 sequence reads: CASSVGGGTNTGELFF. The CDR3 bases are TGTGCCAGCAGCGTGGGCGGTGGGACGAACACCGGGGAGCTGTTTTTT.